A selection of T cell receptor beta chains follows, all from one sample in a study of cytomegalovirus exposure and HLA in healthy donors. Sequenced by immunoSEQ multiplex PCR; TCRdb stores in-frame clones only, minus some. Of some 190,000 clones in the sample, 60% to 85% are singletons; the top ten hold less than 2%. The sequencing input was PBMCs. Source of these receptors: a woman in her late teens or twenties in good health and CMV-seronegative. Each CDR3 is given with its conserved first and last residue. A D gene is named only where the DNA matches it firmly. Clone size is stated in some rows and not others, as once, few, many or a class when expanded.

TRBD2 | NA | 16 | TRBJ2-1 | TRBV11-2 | TGTGCCAGCAGCTCCGCCGGACTAGCGCCCTACAATGAGCAGTTCTTC | CASSSAGLAPYNEQFF
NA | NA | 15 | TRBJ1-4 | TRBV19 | TGTGCCAGTAGTATAGTGGGCAGGGCAGGAGAAAAACTGTTTTTT | CASSIVGRAGEKLFF
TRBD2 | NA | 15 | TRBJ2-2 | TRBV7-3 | TGTGCCAGCAGTCCTAGCGGGAGCTCCACCGGGGAGCTGTTTTTT | CASSPSGSSTGELFF
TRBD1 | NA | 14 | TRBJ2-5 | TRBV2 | TGTGCCACCTTAAAACTAGGGGGCCGGGAGACCCAGTACTTC | CATLKLGGRETQYF
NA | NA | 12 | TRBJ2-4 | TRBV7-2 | TGTGCCAGCAGCTTAGTTGGACAGACGAGGGACTTC | CASSLVGQTRDF
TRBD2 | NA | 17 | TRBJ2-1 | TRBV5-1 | TGCGCCAGCAGCATGGGGACTAGCGGGAGATCTGAAGGTGAGCAGTTCTTC | CASSMGTSGRSEGEQFF
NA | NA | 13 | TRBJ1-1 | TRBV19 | TGTGCCAGTAGTGATCGGGAGGGCACTGAAGCTTTCTTT | CASSDREGTEAFF
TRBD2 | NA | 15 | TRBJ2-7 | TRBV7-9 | TGTGCCAGCAGTCCTACTAGCGGGGGATCCTACGAGCAGTACTTC | CASSPTSGGSYEQYF
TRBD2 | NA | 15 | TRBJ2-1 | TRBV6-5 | TGTGCCAGCAGTCCTAGCGGGGCCTCCTACAATGAGCAGTTCTTC | CASSPSGASYNEQFF
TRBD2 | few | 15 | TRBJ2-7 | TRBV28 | TGTGCCAGCAGTTTTGCGGGGACTAGCGGGCACGAGCAGTACTTC | CASSFAGTSGHEQYF
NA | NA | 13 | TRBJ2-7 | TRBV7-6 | TGTGCCAGCAGCTTCAGGCGCTCCTACGAGCAGTACTTC | CASSFRRSYEQYF
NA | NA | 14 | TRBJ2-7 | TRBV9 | TGTGCCAGCAGCGTAGCTTCCAGCGCCTACGAGCAGTACTTC | CASSVASSAYEQYF
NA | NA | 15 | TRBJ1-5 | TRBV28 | TGTGCCAGCAGCTCTGGGGGGGACATTGGACAGCCCCAGCATTTT | CASSSGGDIGQPQHF
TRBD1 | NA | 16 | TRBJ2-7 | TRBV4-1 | TGCGCCAGCAGCCAAGGTTGGGGACAGGGGGGGGAAGAGCAGTACTTC | CASSQGWGQGGEEQYF
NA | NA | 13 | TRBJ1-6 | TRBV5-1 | TGCGCCAGCAGCGTAAGACAGAATTCACCCCTCCACTTT | CASSVRQNSPLHF
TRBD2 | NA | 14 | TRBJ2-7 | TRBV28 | TGTGCCAGCAGGGGACTAGCGGGAACCTACGAGCAGTACTTC | CASRGLAGTYEQYF
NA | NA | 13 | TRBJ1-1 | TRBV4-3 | TGCGCCAGCAGCCGCGAGGGTCGCGCTGAAGCTTTCTTT | CASSREGRAEAFF
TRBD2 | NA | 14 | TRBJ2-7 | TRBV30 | TGTGCCTGGAGTAAGGGACTAGCTACCTACGAGCAGTACTTC | CAWSKGLATYEQYF
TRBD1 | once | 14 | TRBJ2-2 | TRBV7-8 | TGTGCCAGCAGCTTAGCGCAGGGGGCTGTGGAGCTGTTTTTT | CASSLAQGAVELFF
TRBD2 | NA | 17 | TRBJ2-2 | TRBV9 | TGTGCCAGCAGTACTAGCGGGGTTGAACCGAACACCGGGGAGCTGTTTTTT | CASSTSGVEPNTGELFF
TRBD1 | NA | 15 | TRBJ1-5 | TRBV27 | TGTGCCAGCATCTTGGGGACAGGGGGCAATCAGCCCCAGCATTTT | CASILGTGGNQPQHF
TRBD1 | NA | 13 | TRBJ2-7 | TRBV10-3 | TGTGCCATAAAGGTCGGGACAGCCTACGAGCAGTACTTC | CAIKVGTAYEQYF
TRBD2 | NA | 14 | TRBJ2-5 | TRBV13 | TGTGCCAGCACCAATCTTGGGGGGGAGGAGACCCAGTACTTC | CASTNLGGEETQYF
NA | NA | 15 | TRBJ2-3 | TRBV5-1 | TGCGCCAGCAGCTTGGAGGCCCGGCGGGGAGATACGCAGTATTTT | CASSLEARRGDTQYF
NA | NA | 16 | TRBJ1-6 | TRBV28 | TGTGCCAGCACCCTCACAGGGTCTGCCTATAATTCACCCCTCCACTTT | CASTLTGSAYNSPLHF
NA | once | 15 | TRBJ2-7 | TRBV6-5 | TGTGCCAGCAGCCTTTACCAGGGAGGATTCTACGAGCAGTACTTC | CASSLYQGGFYEQYF
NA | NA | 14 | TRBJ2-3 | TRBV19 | TGTGCCAGTAGTAAAGGCGGGAGCACAGATACGCAGTATTTT | CASSKGGSTDTQYF
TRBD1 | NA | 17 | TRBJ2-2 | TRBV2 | TGTGCCAGCAGGCCGGGACAGGGGGATAGAAACACCGGGGAGCTGTTTTTT | CASRPGQGDRNTGELFF
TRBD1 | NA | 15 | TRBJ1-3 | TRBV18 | TGTGCCAGCTCAGGGACAGACCAGAGTGGAAACACCATATATTTT | CASSGTDQSGNTIYF
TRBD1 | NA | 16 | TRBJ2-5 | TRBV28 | TGTGCCAGCAGTAGTACCGGGACAGGAGACTTAGAGACCCAGTACTTC | CASSSTGTGDLETQYF
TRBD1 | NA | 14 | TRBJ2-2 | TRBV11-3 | TGTGCCAGCAGCCGGGGACAGGGGGACGGGGAGCTGTTTTTT | CASSRGQGDGELFF
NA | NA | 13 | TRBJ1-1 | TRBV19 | TGTGCCAGTAGTCCCCCAGGGAACACTGAAGCTTTCTTT | CASSPPGNTEAFF
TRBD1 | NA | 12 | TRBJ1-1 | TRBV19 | TGTGCCAGTAGTCCACGGGACAGAGAAGCTTTCTTT | CASSPRDREAFF
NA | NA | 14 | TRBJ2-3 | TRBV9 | TGTGCCAGCAGCGTAACTAGCTTCACAGATACGCAGTATTTT | CASSVTSFTDTQYF
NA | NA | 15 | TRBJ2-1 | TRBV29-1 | TGCAGCGTTGTTTATCTAGCCCGGGATCTAGTTGAGCAGTTCTTC | CSVVYLARDLVEQFF
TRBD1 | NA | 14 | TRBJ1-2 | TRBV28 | TGTGCCAGCAGTTTACCAGGGGGTTACGATGGCTACACCTTC | CASSLPGGYDGYTF
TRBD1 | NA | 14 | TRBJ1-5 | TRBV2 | TGTGCCAGCAAGATCGAGACAGGGAATCAGCCCCAGCATTTT | CASKIETGNQPQHF
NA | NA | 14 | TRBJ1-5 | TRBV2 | TGTGCCAGCAGTGAATCCAGGCGCGATCAGCCCCAGCATTTT | CASSESRRDQPQHF
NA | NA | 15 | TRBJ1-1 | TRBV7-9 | TGTGCCAGCATCGGGGGGGGGTTTCGCGACACTGAAGCTTTCTTT | CASIGGGFRDTEAFF
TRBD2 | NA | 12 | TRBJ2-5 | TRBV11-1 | TGTGCCAGCAGCTTAGCGCGGGGGGCCCAGTACTTC | CASSLARGAQYF
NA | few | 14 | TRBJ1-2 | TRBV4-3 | TGCGCCAGCAGCCAATCACAGTCGTACTATGGCTACACCTTC | CASSQSQSYYGYTF
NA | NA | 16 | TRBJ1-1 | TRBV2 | TGTGCCAGCAGTGAAGCGCTTCCGTGGCGCGGAGATGAAGCTTTCTTT | CASSEALPWRGDEAFF
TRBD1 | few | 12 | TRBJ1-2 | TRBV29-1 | TGCAGCGTTGACCTCCAGGGGGGTGGCTACACCTTC | CSVDLQGGGYTF
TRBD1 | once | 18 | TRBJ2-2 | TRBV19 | TGTGCCAGTAGTATACTCTCTCGTGGGACAGGGGACACCGGGGAGCTGTTTTTT | CASSILSRGTGDTGELFF
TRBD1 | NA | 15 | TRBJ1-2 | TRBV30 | TGTGCCTGGAACCACGCCGGGACAGGGGACTATGGCTACACCTTC | CAWNHAGTGDYGYTF
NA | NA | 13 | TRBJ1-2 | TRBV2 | TGTGCCAGCAAGTTAGGGGGTAACTATGGCTACACCTTC | CASKLGGNYGYTF